This passage covers 31 T cell receptor beta chains from one sample sequenced in a study of shared clonotypes between healthy human individuals (dated by TCRdb to the early 2020s). The library was prepared using the immunoSEQ multiplex PCR assay. As stored in TCRdb, this immuneACCESS dataset retains in-frame rearrangements with V and J assigned. A fraction of the clones does not appear; measured against another copy, unresolved V genes explain less than half of the discrepancy, and the remainder lacks a known reason. The sample table holds about 1,800,000 clones, of which roughly 94% were seen once. The top ten clonotypes cover around 1.2% of the sample. CD8 naive samples were obtained by positive selection for CCR7 among CD45RO-negative cells, yielding a CD45RA+CCR7+ population from which TemRA cells were excluded. Sequencing was performed on naive CD8+ T cells sorted from blood. The cell subset or site label for this specimen denotes: CD45RA+CCR7+. The receptors were gathered from a man between 18 and 35 years old in good health.

This chain links TRBV6-6 with TRBJ2-7; 8 bases match TRBD2. The V gene end was trimmed by 2 bases and the J gene end by 0 bases; junction bases not matched to a gene: 3. This CDR3 is built from 15 residues. Per the germline V gene, CDR1 is MNHNY and CDR2 is SVGAGI (reference sequence). The CDR3 sequence is CASSYPGGDSYEQYF. CDR3 sequence (DNA): TGTGCCAGCAGTTACCCGGGAGGGGACTCCTACGAGCAGTACTTC.

This clone was counted a single time. The rearrangement links TRBV7-9 to TRBJ2-7; perhaps TRBD1 as D (6 bases). CDR3 length: 17 residues. Between the trimmed V and J ends, which lost 5 bases and 1 base, there was a span of 21 bases. Looked up from germline, CDR1 is SEHNR and CDR2 is FQNEAQ (reference sequence). CDR3 region: CASSPLPGDGSSYEQYF. CDR3 bases: TGTGCCAGCAGCCCCCTCCCAGGGGATGGTTCATCCTACGAGCAGTACTTC. The variable domain in full, completed from reference TRBV7-9 and TRBJ2-7, reads DTGVSQNPRHKITKRGQNVTFRCDPISEHNRLYWYRQTLGQGPEFLTYFQNEAQLEKSRLLSDRFSAERPKGSFSTLEIQRTEQGDSAMYLCASSPLPGDGSSYEQYFGPGTRLTVT.

To note about this clone: The sample contains more than one DNA sequence encoding this CDR3. CDR3 sequence (DNA): TGTGCCAGCAGCTACGGGGGGGAGGCAACTAATGAAAAACTGTTTTTT. Translating gives CASSYGGEATNEKLFF. The chain links TRBV7-8 to TRBJ1-4; D is perhaps TRBD1 (5 bases). CDR3 length: 16 amino acids. Looked up from germline, CDR1 is SGHVS and CDR2 is FQNEAQ. V gave up 4 bases and J gave up 0 bases, with 12 bases separating them.

A word on this clone: This sample also contains other DNA sequences that code for the same CDR3. The V and J genes are TRBV6-6 and TRBJ2-7; the D is unclear. This CDR3 spans 11 amino acids. CDR1 is MNHNY, CDR2 SVGAGI, per germline (reference sequence). V gave up 5 bases and J gave up 3 bases, with 5 bases separating them. CDR3 region: CASSPDYEQYF. For the CDR3, the DNA is TGTGCCAGCAGTCCCGACTACGAGCAGTACTTC.

As to this clone: This sample also contains other DNA sequences that code for the same CDR3. V is TRBV4-1 and J is TRBJ2-5, with 9 bases that match TRBD2. CDR3 length: 15 amino acids. V shed 1 base, J shed 5 bases, and the junction held 5 bases outside the gene matches. Germline CDR1 MGHRA, CDR2 YSYEKL. This CDR3 is CASSQVLAGRETQYF. As DNA, the CDR3 is TGCGCCAGCAGCCAAGTTCTAGCGGGGCGGGAGACCCAGTACTTC.

The rearrangement links TRBV5-4 to TRBJ1-3, with a possible D match to TRBD1 (5 bases). The CDR3 loop spans 14 amino acids. Germline V gene sequence: CDR1 SGHNT, CDR2 YYREEE (reference sequence). V lost 4 bases and J lost 2, with 10 bases in between. DNA for the CDR3: TGTGCCAGCAGCGGGGGGGGTCCTGGAAACACCATATATTTT. Its translation is CASSGGGPGNTIYF. Using reference TRBV5-4 and TRBJ1-3 for the parts outside the CDR3, the full variable domain is ETGVTQSPTHLIKTRGQQVTLRCSSQSGHNTVSWYQQALGQGPQFIFQYYREEENGRGNFPPRFSGLQFPNYSSELNVNALELDDSALYLCASSGGGPGNTIYFGEGSWLTVV.

The rearrangement joins TRBV5-6 to TRBJ2-3; TRBD2 matches at 16 bases. Germline V gene data show CDR1 as SGHDT and CDR2 as YYEEEE. The CDR3 loop spans 16 amino acids. V was pared by 4 bases and J by 7 bases, with 6 bases of the junction left unmatched. CDR3 protein: CASSPEGLAGGHTQYF. The CDR3 DNA sequence: TGTGCCAGCAGCCCGGAGGGACTAGCGGGAGGGCATACGCAGTATTTT.

The V and J genes are TRBV11-2 and TRBJ1-2; D remains unclear. Germline V gene data show CDR1 as SGHAT and CDR2 as FQNNGV. The V gene lost 3 bases and the J gene lost 0 bases, with 8 bases spanning the gap. The CDR3 runs to 14 residues. This CDR3 reads CASSLEGTNYGYTF. DNA for the CDR3: TGTGCCAGCAGCTTGGAGGGAACTAACTATGGCTACACCTTC.

CDR3 DNA: TGTGCCATCAGTGACGGGCGGACGACCTCCTACGAGCAGTACTTC. Protein sequence: CAISDGRTTSYEQYF. The chain uses TRBV10-3 and TRBJ2-7; unclear D gene. The V and J ends lost 3 bases and 0 bases respectively, with 12 bases between them. There are 15 residues in the CDR3. Germline CDR1 ENHRY, CDR2 SYGVKD.

The V call is TRBV6-4, the J call TRBJ2-7; D is undetermined. V was cut by 7 bases and J by 3 bases, with 19 bases left in between. Germline V CDR1 and CDR2: MRHNA, SNTAGT. This CDR3 is 15 amino acids long. The CDR3 DNA reads TGTGCCAGCACCCTTCCTGAAGGCACCCTCTACGAGCAGTACTTC. Protein sequence: CASTLPEGTLYEQYF.

V gene TRBV4-1 combines with J gene TRBJ2-7; D perhaps matches TRBD2 (5 bases). CDR3 length: 16 amino acids. V was trimmed by 1 base and J by 4 bases, leaving 17 bases between them. From germline, CDR1 is MGHRA and CDR2 YSYEKL. CDR3 in amino acids: CASSQASSRGPYEQYF. CDR3 in DNA: TGCGCCAGCAGCCAAGCCTCATCTCGAGGGCCATACGAGCAGTACTTC.

The V call is TRBV29-1, the J call TRBJ1-2; 11 nucleotides match TRBD1. V lost 5 bases to trimming and J lost 5 bases; unmatched junction nucleotides: 4. Germline V gives CDR1 SQVTM, CDR2 ANQGSEA. The CDR3 extends over 13 amino acids. CDR3 nucleotide sequence: TGCAGCGTTCAGGGACAGGGGGAATATGGCTACACCTTC. Protein sequence: CSVQGQGEYGYTF.

As regards this clone: The sample holds other DNA sequences that translate to the same CDR3. In nucleotides, the CDR3 is TGTGCCAGCAGTTTTAGGGGCCCTACCTACGAGCAGTACTTC. Translating gives CASSFRGPTYEQYF. V gene TRBV28 combines with J gene TRBJ2-7, with D maybe TRBD1 (5 bases). Looked up from germline, CDR1 is MDHEN and CDR2 is SYDVKM. Trimming cost V 3 bases and J 2 bases, with 11 bases left between them. The CDR3 spans 14 residues.

Concerning this clone itself: The sample contains more than one DNA sequence encoding this CDR3. The chain uses TRBV2 and TRBJ2-3; 11 positions match TRBD2. The ends lost 6 bases at V and 3 bases at J; junction bases unmatched: 5. Germline V gene sequence: CDR1 SNHLY, CDR2 FYNNEI. This CDR3 comprises 15 residues. CDR3 sequence (DNA): TGTGCCAGCAGGAGGCTAGCGGGGGGAACAGATACGCAGTATTTT. Its protein product is CASRRLAGGTDTQYF.

The genes are TRBV4-3 and TRBJ2-7, with 8 bases identical to TRBD1. Germline V gene lookup returns CDR1 LGHNA and CDR2 YSLEER. There are 15 residues in the CDR3. Trimming took 6 bases from V and 4 from J; bases not matched to a gene: 11. The CDR3 bases are TGCGCCAGCAGTTTAGGATCAGGGGGCGTTTACGAGCAGTACTTC. This codes for CASSLGSGGVYEQYF.

This rearrangement joins TRBV6-1 to TRBJ2-7; TRBD2 agrees at 9 bases. From germline, CDR1 is MNHNS and CDR2 SASEGT. CDR3 size: 14 residues. V dropped 2 bases and J dropped 6; count of bases not matched to a gene: 5. In DNA form, the CDR3 reads TGTGCCAGCAGTGAATGGCTAGCGGGGCCCGAGCAGTACTTC. This sequence encodes CASSEWLAGPEQYF.

V gene TRBV29-1 combines with J gene TRBJ2-7, with TRBD2 as a possible D gene (5 bases). V lost 1 base and J lost 3, with 10 bases in between. The CDR3 sequence is 13 residues long. Germline assignment: CDR1 SQVTM and CDR2 ANQGSEA. CDR3 protein: CSVEADSRYEQYF. The CDR3 coding sequence is TGCAGCGTTGAAGCGGACTCACGCTACGAGCAGTACTTC.

This clone came up once. The chain joins TRBV11-1 to TRBJ1-1; 12 nucleotides agree with TRBD1. V gave up 5 bases and J gave up 5 bases; unmatched junction bases: 9. The length of the CDR3 is 16 residues. CDR1 SGHAT and CDR2 FQDESV come from the germline V gene (reference sequence). The CDR3 loop is CASSQGTGGFRTEAFF. CDR3 sequence (DNA): TGTGCCAGCAGCCAGGGGACAGGGGGCTTTCGGACTGAAGCTTTCTTT.

The chain is built from TRBV19 and TRBJ1-4, with a possible D match to TRBD1 (5 bases). Germline CDR1 LNHDA, CDR2 SQIVND (reference sequence). The CDR3 consists of 13 residues. V dropped 3 bases and J dropped 6 bases, with 8 bases sitting between them. The CDR3 spells CASSIGTHEKLFF. In nucleotides, the CDR3 is TGTGCCAGTAGTATCGGGACCCATGAAAAACTGTTTTTT. Using reference TRBV19 and TRBJ1-4 for the parts outside the CDR3, the full variable domain is DGGITQSPKYLFRKEGQNVTLSCEQNLNHDAMYWYRQDPGQGLRLIYYSQIVNDFQKGDIAEGYSVSREKKESFPLTVTSAQKNPTAFYLCASSIGTHEKLFFGSGTQLSVL.

The rearrangement uses TRBV4-1 and TRBJ2-1; no clear D gene. In germline, CDR1 is MGHRA, CDR2 YSYEKL. The CDR3 contains 16 residues. Trimming removed 1 base from V and 6 bases from J, with 16 bases in between. CDR3 in amino acids: CASSQVALSGFNEQFF. CDR3 nucleotide sequence: TGCGCCAGCAGCCAAGTAGCCCTATCTGGTTTCAATGAGCAGTTCTTC.

The rearrangement links TRBV27 to TRBJ2-3, with 9 bases lining up with TRBD2. CDR1 is MNHEY and CDR2 is SMNVEV in the germline V gene (reference sequence). J lost 13 bases, V lost 6 bases, and 14 bases had no gene match. The CDR3 runs 14 residues. As DNA, the CDR3 is TGTGCCAGCAGCCCCATAGCTGGACAGCGGGGGGAGTATTTT. Residues: CASSPIAGQRGEYF.

On this clone: This sample includes further DNA sequences coding for the same CDR3. This rearrangement joins TRBV30 to TRBJ1-1; unclear D gene. Trimming pared 0 bases from V and 5 bases from J, leaving 10 bases between. This CDR3 contains 13 residues. Germline lookup yields CDR1 GTSNPN and CDR2 SVGIG (reference sequence). CDR3 in DNA: TGTGCCTGGAGTGTAACGGGTGATACTGAAGCTTTCTTT. Amino acid sequence: CAWSVTGDTEAFF.

This sequence joins TRBV13 and TRBJ1-4; TRBD1 is a possible D gene (5 bases). This CDR3 comprises 13 residues. V was trimmed by 1 base and J by 8 bases, leaving 8 bases between them. Germline V gene data show CDR1 as PRHDT and CDR2 as FYEKMQ (reference sequence). As DNA, the CDR3 is TGTGCCAGCAGCTTAGAGACAGCAGAAAAACTGTTTTTT. This sequence encodes CASSLETAEKLFF.

This sequence joins TRBV15 and TRBJ2-3; the match to TRBD2 covers 9 bases. J was trimmed by 8 bases and V by 2 bases; bases with no gene match: 14. Germline V gene sequence: CDR1 LNHNV, CDR2 YYDKDF (reference sequence). CDR3 length: 17 amino acids. The CDR3 loop is CATSRLPGGRVGGTQYF. The CDR3 DNA reads as TGTGCCACCAGCAGACTTCCGGGCGGGAGGGTCGGTGGTACGCAGTATTTT.

A single count supports this clone. The chain recombines TRBV7-9 with TRBJ2-7; a weak D match, TRBD1 (6 bases). This CDR3 has 13 residues. Germline CDR1 reads SEHNR; CDR2 reads FQNEAQ (reference sequence). Trimming took 5 bases from V and 4 from J, leaving 12 bases between them. CDR3 in amino acids: CASSQGPVYEQYF. The CDR3 DNA is TGTGCCAGCAGCCAGGGGCCCGTTTACGAGCAGTACTTC.

J is TRBJ2-1 and V is TRBV2, with TRBD2 matching 8 bases. This CDR3 is 15 amino acids long. The germline gives CDR1 SNHLY, CDR2 FYNNEI. The V segment lost 7 bases and the J segment 1 base; nucleotides outside the gene matches: 6. The CDR3 loop is CASNAPGGSYNEQFF. In nucleotides, the CDR3 is TGTGCCAGCAATGCGCCGGGGGGGTCCTACAATGAGCAGTTCTTC.

V usage is TRBV11-2 and J usage is TRBJ2-1; TRBD1 matches at 10 bases. V gave up 4 bases and J gave up 4 bases; unmatched junction bases: 7. Germline CDR1 and CDR2: SGHAT and FQNNGV. The CDR3 is 16 amino acids. The CDR3 sequence: CASSSPTGGAYNEQFF. The CDR3 coding sequence is TGTGCCAGCAGCTCCCCGACAGGGGGCGCGTACAATGAGCAGTTCTTC.

This clone has just one count. This rearrangement joins TRBV5-4 to TRBJ1-2, with D perhaps matching TRBD1 (5 bases). V was trimmed by 1 base and J by 8 bases, leaving 12 bases between them. There are 13 residues in the CDR3. Germline V gene lookup returns CDR1 SGHNT and CDR2 YYREEE (reference sequence). The CDR3 DNA follows: TGTGCCAGCAGCTTGTGGGGGGATACCGGCTACACCTTC. Translated, it gives CASSLWGDTGYTF.

This chain joins TRBV10-3 and TRBJ2-7, with D possibly TRBD2 on 5 matching bases. V dropped 2 bases and J dropped 3 bases, with 8 bases sitting between them. CDR1 ENHRY and CDR2 SYGVKD come from the germline V gene. This CDR3 has 13 amino acids. CDR3 region: CAISEPTSYEQYF. CDR3 DNA sequence: TGTGCCATCAGTGAGCCTACTAGCTACGAGCAGTACTTC.

This rearrangement joins TRBV15 to TRBJ2-2; 11 nucleotides agree with TRBD2. CDR1 and CDR2 from the germline V gene are LNHNV and YYDKDF (reference sequence). This CDR3 spans 15 amino acids. V gave up 5 bases and J gave up 6 bases; unmatched junction bases: 5. For the CDR3, the DNA is TGTGCCACCAGCGGGACTAGCGGTTACGCCGGGGAGCTGTTTTTT. Its protein product is CATSGTSGYAGELFF.

V usage is TRBV10-1 and J usage is TRBJ2-7; 11 bases align to TRBD1. The CDR3 covers 16 residues. Germline-derived CDR1 and CDR2 are WNHNN and SYGVQD (reference sequence). V lost 0 bases and J lost 2; bases outside the gene matches: 3. The CDR3 nucleotides read TGCGCCAGCAGTGAGTCTAGGGGACAGGGGGCCTACGAGCAGTACTTC. Protein sequence: CASSESRGQGAYEQYF.